This T cell receptor beta chain is from a study of T cell repertoires in cytomegalovirus infection. General study findings and limits: Summed frequency of public TCR beta families distinguished CMV carriers with the relevant HLA.

This CDR3 comprises 16 residues. Germline lookup yields CDR1 SGHVS and CDR2 FNYEAQ. A note on this clonotype: Its antigen is as yet unknown. The junction differs from germline at one of its ends, possibly a read error.

TCRdb reanalysed the reads using MiXCR and keeps one entry per CDR3 protein. The sample lists a few hundred thousand distinct CDR3 sequences, 15% to 20% seen once, with around 12% in the top ten. The V gene is TRBV7-6, the J gene TRBJ2-1; 9 bases line up with TRBD1. This sequence was found in a human donor in good health (CMV status not recorded). Some clones in this sample may be carry-over from other donors' samples. Sequenced material: PBMCs. The CDR3 here is CASSFRDRVAYNEQFF. Written as DNA, the CDR3 is TGTGCTAGCAGCTTCCGGGACAGGGTGGCCTACAATGAGCAGTTCTTC. Drawing the rest from reference TRBV7-6 and TRBJ2-1, the complete variable domain is GAGVSQSPRYKVTKRGQDVALRCDPISGHVSLYWYRQALGQGPEFLTYFNYEAQQDKSGLPNDRFSAERPEGSISTLTIQRTEQRDSAMYRCASSFRDRVAYNEQFFGPGTRLTVL.